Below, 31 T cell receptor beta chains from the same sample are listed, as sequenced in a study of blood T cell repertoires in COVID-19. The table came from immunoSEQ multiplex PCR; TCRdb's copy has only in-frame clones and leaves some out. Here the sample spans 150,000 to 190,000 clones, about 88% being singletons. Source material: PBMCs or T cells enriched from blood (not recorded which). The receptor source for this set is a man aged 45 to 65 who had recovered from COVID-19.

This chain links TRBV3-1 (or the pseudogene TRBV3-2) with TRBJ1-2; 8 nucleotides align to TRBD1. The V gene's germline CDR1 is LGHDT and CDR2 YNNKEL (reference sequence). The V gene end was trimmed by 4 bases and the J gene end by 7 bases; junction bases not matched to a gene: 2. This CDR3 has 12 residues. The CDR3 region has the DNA TGTGCCAGCAGCCCCAGGGGGCTTGGCTACACCTTC. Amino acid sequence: CASSPRGLGYTF.

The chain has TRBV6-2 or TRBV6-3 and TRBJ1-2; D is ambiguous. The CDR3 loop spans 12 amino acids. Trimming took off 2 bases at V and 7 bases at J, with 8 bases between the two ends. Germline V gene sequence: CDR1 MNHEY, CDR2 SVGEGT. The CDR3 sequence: CASSYEAFGYTF. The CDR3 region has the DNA TGTGCCAGCAGTTACGAGGCTTTTGGCTACACCTTC.

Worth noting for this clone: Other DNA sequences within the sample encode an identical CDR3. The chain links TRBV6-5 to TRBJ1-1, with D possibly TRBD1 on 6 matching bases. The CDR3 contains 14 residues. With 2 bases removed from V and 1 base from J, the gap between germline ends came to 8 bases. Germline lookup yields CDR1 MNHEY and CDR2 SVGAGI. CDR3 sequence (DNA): TGTGCCAGCAGTTACGCGGACAGGAACACTGAAGCTTTCTTT. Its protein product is CASSYADRNTEAFF.

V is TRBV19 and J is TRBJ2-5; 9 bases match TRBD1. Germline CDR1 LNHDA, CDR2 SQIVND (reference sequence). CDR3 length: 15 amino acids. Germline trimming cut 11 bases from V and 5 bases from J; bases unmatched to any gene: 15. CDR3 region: CAPRDRDSKTETQYF. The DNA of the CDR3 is TGTGCCCCGAGGGACAGGGATTCCAAAACGGAGACCCAGTACTTC.

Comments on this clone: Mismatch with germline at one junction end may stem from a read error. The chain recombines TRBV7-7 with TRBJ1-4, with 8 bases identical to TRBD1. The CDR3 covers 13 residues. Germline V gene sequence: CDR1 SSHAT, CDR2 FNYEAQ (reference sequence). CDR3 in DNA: TGTGCTAGCAGCCTTACAGGGGGTGAAAAACTGTTTTTT. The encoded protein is CASSLTGGEKLFF. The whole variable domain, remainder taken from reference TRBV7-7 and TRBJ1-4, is GAGVSQSPRYKVTKRGQDVTLRCDPISSHATLYWYQQALGQGPEFLTYFNYEAQPDKSGLPSDRFSAERPEGSISTLTIQRTEQRDSAMYRCASSLTGGEKLFFGSGTQLSVL.

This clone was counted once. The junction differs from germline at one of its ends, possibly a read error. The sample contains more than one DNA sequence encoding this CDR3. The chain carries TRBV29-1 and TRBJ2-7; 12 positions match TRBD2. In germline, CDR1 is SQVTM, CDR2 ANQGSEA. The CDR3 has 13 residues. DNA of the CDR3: TGTAGCGTTACGACTAGCGGGGGCTACGAGCAGTACTTC. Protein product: CSVTTSGGYEQYF.

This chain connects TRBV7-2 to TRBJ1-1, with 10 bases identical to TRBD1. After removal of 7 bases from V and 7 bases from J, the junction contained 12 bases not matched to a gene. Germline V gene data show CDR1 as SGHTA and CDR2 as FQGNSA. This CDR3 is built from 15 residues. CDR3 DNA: TGTGCCAGCAAACCTCCCGCGGGACAGGGGATTGAAGCTTTCTTT. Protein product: CASKPPAGQGIEAFF.

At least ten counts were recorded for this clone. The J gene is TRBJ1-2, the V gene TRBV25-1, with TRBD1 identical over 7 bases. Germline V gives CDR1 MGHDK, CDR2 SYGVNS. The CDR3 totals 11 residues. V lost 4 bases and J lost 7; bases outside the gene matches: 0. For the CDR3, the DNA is TGTGCCAGCAGTGCAGGGGGTGGCTACACCTTC. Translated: CASSAGGGYTF.

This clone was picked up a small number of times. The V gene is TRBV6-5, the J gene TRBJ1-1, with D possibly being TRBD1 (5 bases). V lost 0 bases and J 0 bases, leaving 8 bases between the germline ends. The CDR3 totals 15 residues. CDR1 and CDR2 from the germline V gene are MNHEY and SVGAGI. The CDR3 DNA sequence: TGTGCCAGCAGTTACTCTGGGGCGATGAACACTGAAGCTTTCTTT. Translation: CASSYSGAMNTEAFF.

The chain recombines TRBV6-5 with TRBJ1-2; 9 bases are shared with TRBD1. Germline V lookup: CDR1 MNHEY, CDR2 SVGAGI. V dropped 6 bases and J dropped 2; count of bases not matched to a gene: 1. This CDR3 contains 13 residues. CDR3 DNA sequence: TGTGCCAGCAGGGGACAGGGCAACTATGGCTACACCTTC. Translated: CASRGQGNYGYTF.

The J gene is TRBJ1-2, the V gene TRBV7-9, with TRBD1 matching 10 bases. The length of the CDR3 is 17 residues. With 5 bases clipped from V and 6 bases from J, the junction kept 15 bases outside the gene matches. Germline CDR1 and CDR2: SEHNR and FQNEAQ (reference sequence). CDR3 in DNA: TGTGCCAGCAGCCCGTTTCTACGACAGGGGGCAAGTAATGGCTACACCTTC. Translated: CASSPFLRQGASNGYTF.

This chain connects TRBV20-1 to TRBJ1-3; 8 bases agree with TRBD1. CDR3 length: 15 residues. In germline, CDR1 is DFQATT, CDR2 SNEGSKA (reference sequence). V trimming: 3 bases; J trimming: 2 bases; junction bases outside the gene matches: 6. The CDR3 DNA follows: TGCAGTGCTAGTCCCTCGACAGGGGCTGGAAACACCATATATTTT. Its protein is CSASPSTGAGNTIYF.

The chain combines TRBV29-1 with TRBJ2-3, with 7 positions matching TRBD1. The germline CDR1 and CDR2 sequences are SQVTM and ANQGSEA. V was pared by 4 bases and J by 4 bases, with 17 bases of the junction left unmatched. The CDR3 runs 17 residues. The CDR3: CSVVMLRPGQRPDTQYF. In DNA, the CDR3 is TGCAGCGTTGTAATGTTGCGGCCGGGACAGCGTCCAGATACGCAGTATTTT.

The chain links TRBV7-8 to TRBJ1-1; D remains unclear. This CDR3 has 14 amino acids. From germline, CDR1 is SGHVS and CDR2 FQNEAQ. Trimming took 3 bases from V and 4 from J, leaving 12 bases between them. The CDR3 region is CASSLGGFGTEAFF. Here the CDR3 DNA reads TGTGCCAGCAGCTTGGGAGGTTTTGGCACTGAAGCTTTCTTT.

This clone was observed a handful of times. The chain's CDR3 is CASSQALLEQFF. The CDR3 DNA reads TGTGCCAGCAGCCAGGCCCTCCTGGAGCAGTTCTTC. The chain recombines TRBV3-1 (or the pseudogene TRBV3-2) with TRBJ2-1, with D uncertain. Germline-derived CDR1 and CDR2 are LGHDT and YNNKEL (reference sequence). The CDR3 sequence is 12 residues long. V was cut by 3 bases and J by 10 bases, with 10 bases left in between.

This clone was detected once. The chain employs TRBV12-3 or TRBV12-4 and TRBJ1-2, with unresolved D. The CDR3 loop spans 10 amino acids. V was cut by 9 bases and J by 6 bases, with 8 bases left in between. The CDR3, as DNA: TGTGCCAGTAGAGGTGATGGCTACACCTTC. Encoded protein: CASRGDGYTF.

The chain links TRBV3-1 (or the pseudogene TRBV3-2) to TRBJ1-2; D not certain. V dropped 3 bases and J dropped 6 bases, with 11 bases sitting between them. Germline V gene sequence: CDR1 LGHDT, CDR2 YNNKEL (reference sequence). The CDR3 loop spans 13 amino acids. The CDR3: CASSQRSRDGYTF. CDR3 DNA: TGTGCCAGCAGCCAGAGGTCCCGGGATGGCTACACCTTC.

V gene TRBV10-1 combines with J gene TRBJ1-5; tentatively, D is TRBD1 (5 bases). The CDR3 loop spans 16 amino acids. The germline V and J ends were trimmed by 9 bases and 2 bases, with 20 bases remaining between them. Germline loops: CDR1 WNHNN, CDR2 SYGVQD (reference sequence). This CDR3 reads CARHPKGIRGNQPQHF. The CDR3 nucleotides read TGCGCCAGACACCCGAAAGGGATCAGGGGCAATCAGCCCCAGCATTTT.

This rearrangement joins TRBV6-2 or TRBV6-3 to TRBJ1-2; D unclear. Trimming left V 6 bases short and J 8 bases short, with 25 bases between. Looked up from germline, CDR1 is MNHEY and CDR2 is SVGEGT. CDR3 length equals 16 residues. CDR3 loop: CASSRVTSGMRGGYTF. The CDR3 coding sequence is TGTGCCAGCAGCCGAGTTACGTCGGGGATGAGAGGCGGCTACACCTTC.

CDR3 loop: CASSFPPSGMDGYTF. The CDR3 DNA is TGTGCCAGCAGCTTTCCGCCCTCAGGAATGGATGGCTACACCTTC. The chain uses TRBV12-1 and TRBJ1-2; the table's D call TRBD1 went unverified against the DNA. TRBV12-1 is shown as a pseudogene. The CDR3 contains 15 residues.

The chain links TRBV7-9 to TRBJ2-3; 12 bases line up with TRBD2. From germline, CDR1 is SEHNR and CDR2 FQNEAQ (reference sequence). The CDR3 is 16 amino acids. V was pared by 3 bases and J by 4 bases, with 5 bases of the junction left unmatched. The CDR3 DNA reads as TGTGCCAGCAGCTTGCGGGCTAGCGGGGGGGCAGATACGCAGTATTTT. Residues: CASSLRASGGADTQYF.

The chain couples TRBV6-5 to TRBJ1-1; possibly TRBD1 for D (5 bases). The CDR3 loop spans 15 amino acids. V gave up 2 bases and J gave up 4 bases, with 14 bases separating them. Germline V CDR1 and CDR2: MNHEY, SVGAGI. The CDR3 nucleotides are TGTGCCAGCAGTTACGGGGCCTTGAGAGCCACTGAAGCTTTCTTT. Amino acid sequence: CASSYGALRATEAFF.

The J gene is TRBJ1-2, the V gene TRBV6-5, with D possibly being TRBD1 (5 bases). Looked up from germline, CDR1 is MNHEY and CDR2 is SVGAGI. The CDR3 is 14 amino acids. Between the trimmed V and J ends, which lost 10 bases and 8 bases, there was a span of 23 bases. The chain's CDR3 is CATGEAGRVKGYTF. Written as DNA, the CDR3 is TGTGCCACGGGGGAGGCGGGGCGTGTTAAGGGCTACACCTTC.

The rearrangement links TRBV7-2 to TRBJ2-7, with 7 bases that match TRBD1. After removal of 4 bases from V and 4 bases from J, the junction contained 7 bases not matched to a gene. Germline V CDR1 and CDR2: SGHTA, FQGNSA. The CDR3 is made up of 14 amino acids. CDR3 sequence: CASSSQGFGYEQYF. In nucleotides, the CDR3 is TGTGCCAGCAGCTCACAGGGGTTTGGTTACGAGCAGTACTTC.

CDR3 in amino acids: CASSLIGPSSNEQFF. CDR3 sequence (DNA): TGTGCCAGCAGCTTAATTGGTCCTAGCTCCAATGAGCAGTTCTTC. The chain joins TRBV11-3 to TRBJ2-1; tentatively, D is TRBD2 (5 bases). The CDR3 is 15 amino acids. V lost 2 bases and J 6 bases, leaving 14 bases between the germline ends. CDR1 is SGHNT and CDR2 is YENEEA in the germline V gene.

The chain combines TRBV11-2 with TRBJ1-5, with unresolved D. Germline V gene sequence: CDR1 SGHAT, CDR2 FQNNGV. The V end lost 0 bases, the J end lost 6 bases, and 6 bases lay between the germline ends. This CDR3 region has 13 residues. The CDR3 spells CASSLDLGQPQHF. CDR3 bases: TGTGCCAGCAGCTTAGATCTAGGTCAGCCCCAGCATTTT.

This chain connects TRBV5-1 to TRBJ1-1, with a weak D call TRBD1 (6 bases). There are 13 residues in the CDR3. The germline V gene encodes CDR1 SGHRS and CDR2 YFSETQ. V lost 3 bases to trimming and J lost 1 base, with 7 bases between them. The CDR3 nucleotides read TGCGCCAGCAGCTGGGGACAGAACACTGAAGCTTTCTTT. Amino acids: CASSWGQNTEAFF.

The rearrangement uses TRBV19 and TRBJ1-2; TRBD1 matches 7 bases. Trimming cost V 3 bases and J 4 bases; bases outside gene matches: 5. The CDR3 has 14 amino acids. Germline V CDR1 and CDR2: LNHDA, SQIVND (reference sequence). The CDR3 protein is CASSIGQAVYGYTF. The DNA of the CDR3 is TGTGCCAGTAGTATCGGACAGGCTGTCTATGGCTACACCTTC.

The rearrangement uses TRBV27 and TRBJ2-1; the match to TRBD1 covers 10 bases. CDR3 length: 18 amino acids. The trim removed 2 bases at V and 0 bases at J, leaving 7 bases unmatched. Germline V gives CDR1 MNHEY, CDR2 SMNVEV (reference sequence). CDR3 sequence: CASSLPLGQGVSYNEQFF. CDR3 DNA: TGTGCCAGCAGTTTACCGCTTGGACAGGGGGTCTCCTACAATGAGCAGTTCTTC.

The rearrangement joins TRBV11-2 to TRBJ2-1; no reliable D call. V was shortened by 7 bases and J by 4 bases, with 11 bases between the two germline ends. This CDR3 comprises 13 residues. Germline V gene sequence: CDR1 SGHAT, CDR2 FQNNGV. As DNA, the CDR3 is TGTGCCAGCACGAACAGCCGGTACAATGAGCAGTTCTTC. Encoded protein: CASTNSRYNEQFF.

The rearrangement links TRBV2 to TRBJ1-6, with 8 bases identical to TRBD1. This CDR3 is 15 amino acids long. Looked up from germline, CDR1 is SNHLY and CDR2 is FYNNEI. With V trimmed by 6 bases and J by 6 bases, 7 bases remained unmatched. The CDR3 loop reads CASRLGQGPNSPLHF. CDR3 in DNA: TGTGCCAGCAGGTTAGGACAGGGCCCTAATTCACCCCTCCACTTT.